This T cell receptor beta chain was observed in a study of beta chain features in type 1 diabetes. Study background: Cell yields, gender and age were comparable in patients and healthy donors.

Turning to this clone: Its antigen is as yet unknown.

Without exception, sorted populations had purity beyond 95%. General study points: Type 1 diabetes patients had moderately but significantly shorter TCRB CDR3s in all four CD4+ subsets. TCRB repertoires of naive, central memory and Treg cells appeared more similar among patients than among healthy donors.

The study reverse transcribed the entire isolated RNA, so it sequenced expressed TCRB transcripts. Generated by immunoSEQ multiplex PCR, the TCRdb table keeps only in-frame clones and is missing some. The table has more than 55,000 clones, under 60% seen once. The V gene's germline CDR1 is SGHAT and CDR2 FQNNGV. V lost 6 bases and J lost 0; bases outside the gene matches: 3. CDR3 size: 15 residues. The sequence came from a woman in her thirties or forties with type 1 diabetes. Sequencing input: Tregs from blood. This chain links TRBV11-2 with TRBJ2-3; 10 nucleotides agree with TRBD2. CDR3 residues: CASRPGLASTDTQYF. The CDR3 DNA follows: TGTGCCAGCAGGCCGGGACTAGCGAGCACAGATACGCAGTATTTT.